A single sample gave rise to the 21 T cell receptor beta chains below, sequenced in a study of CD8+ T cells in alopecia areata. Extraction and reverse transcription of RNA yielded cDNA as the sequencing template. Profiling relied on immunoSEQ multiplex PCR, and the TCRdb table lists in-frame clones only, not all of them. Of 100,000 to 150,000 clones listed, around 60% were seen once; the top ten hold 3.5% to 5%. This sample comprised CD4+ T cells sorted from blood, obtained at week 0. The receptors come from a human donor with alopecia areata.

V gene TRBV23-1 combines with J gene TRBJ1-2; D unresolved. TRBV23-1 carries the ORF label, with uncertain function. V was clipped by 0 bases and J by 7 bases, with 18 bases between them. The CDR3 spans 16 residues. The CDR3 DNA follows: TGCGCCAGCAGTCAATCCAAGGGCAGGCACGGGAGTGGCTACACCTTC. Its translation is CASSQSKGRHGSGYTF.

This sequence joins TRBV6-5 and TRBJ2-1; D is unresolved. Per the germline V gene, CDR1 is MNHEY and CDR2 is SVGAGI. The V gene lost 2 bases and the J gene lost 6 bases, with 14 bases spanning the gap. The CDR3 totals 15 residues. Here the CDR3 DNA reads TGTGCCAGCAGTTACAAGAAATTGTCGGGCAATGAGCAGTTCTTC. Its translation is CASSYKKLSGNEQFF.

The CDR3 protein is CASSWKGQGNYGYTF. The CDR3 nucleotides are TGTGCCAGCTCATGGAAGGGACAGGGAAACTATGGCTACACCTTC. This chain links TRBV18 with TRBJ1-2; 9 positions match TRBD1. The V gene end was trimmed by 5 bases and the J gene end by 2 bases; junction bases not matched to a gene: 6. From germline, CDR1 is KGHSH and CDR2 LQKENI. CDR3 size: 15 residues. The whole variable domain, filled in from reference TRBV18 and TRBJ1-2, reads NAGVMQNPRHLVRRRGQEARLRCSPMKGHSHVYWYRQLPEEGLKFMVYLQKENIIDESGMPKERFSAEFPKEGPSILRIQQVVRGDSAAYFCASSWKGQGNYGYTFGSGTRLTVV.

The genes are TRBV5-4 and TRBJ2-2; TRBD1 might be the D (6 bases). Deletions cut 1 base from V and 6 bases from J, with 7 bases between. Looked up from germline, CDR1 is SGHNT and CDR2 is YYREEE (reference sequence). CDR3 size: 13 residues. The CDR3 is CASSLTGSGELFF. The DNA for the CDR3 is TGTGCCAGCAGCTTGACAGGGTCCGGGGAGCTGTTTTTT.

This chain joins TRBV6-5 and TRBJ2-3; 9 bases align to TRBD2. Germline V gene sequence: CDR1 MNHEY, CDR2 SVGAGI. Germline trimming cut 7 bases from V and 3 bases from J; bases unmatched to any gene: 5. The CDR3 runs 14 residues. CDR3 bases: TGTGCCAGCACCGCGGGAGGGTCAACAGATACGCAGTATTTT. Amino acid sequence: CASTAGGSTDTQYF.

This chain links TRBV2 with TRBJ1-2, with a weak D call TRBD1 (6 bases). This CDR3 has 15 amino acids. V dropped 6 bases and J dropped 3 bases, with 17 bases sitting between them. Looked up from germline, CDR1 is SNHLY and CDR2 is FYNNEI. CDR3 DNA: TGTGCCAGCAGCACATCCCGGGGGGCTGACTATGGCTACACCTTC. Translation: CASSTSRGADYGYTF.

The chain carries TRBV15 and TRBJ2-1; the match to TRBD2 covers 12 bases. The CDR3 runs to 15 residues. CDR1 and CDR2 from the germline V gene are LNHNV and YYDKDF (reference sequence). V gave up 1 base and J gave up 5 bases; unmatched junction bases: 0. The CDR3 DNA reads TGTGCCACCAGCAGAGGGACTAGCGGGAACAATGAGCAGTTCTTC. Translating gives CATSRGTSGNNEQFF.

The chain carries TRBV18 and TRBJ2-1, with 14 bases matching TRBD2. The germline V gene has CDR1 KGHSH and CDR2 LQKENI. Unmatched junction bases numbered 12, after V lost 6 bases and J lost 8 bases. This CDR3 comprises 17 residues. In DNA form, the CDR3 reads TGTGCCAGCTCTCCCGGGACTAGCGGGAGCAGGTTGCATGAGCAGTTCTTC. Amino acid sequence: CASSPGTSGSRLHEQFF.

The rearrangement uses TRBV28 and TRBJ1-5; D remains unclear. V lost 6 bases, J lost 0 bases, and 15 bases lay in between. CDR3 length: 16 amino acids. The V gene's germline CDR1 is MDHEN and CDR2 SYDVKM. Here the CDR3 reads CASSLGRFGSNQPQHF. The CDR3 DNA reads TGTGCCAGCAGCCTCGGAAGGTTCGGTAGCAATCAGCCCCAGCATTTT.

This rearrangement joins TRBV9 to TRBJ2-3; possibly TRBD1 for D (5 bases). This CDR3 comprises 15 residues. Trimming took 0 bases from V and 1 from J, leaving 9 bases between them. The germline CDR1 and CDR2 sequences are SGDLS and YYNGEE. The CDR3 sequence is CASSVGVGGTDTQYF. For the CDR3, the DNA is TGTGCCAGCAGCGTAGGCGTAGGGGGCACAGATACGCAGTATTTT.

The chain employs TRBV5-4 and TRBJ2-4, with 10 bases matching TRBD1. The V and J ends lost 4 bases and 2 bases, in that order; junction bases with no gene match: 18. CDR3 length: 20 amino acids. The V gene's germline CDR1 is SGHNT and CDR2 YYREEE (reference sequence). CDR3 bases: TGTGCCAGCAGCACCATGTTGGGACAGGGGATAAGTTCGACCAAAAACATTCAGTACTTC. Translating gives CASSTMLGQGISSTKNIQYF.

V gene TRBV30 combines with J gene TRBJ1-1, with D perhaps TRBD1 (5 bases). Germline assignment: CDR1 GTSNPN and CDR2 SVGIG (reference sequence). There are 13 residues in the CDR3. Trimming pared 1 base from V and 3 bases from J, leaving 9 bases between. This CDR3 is CAWSELGDTEAFF. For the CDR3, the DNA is TGTGCCTGGAGTGAACTGGGGGACACTGAAGCTTTCTTT.

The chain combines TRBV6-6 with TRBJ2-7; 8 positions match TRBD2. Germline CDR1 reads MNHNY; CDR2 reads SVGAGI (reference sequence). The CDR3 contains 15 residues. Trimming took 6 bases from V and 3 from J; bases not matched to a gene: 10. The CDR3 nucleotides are TGTGCCAGCAGCCACGGGGGGGCTGACGGCTACGAGCAGTACTTC. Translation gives CASSHGGADGYEQYF.

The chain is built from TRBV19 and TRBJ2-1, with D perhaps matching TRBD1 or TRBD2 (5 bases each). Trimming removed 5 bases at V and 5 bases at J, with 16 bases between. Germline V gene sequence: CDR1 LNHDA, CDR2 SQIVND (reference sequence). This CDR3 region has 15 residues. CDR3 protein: CASSPLGDRHNEQFF. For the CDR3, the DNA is TGTGCCAGTAGTCCACTGGGGGACCGGCACAATGAGCAGTTCTTC.

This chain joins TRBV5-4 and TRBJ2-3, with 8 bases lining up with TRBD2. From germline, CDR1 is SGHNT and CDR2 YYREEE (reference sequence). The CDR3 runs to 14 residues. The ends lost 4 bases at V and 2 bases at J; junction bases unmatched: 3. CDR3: CASSIGLATDTQYF. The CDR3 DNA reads TGTGCCAGCAGCATAGGACTAGCCACAGATACGCAGTATTTT.

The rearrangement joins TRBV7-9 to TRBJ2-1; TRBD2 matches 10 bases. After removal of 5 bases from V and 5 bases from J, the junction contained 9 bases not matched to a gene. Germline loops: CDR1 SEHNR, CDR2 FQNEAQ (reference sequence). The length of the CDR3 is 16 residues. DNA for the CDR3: TGTGCCAGCAGCCCGTCGACTAGCGGGTTCGACAATGAGCAGTTCTTC. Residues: CASSPSTSGFDNEQFF.

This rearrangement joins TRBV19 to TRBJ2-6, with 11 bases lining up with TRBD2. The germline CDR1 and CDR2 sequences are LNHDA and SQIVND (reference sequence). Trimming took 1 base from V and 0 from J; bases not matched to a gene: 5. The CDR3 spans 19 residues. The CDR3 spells CASSIASGRRSSGANVLTF. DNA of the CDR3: TGTGCCAGTAGTATAGCTAGCGGGAGGAGGAGCTCTGGGGCCAACGTCCTGACTTTC.

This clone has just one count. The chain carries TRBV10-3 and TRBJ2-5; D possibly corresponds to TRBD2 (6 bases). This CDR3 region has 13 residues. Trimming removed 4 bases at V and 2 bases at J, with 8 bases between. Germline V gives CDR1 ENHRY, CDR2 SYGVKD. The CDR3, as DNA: TGTGCCATCAGTGGGGCGGGGCAAGAGACCCAGTACTTC. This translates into CAISGAGQETQYF.

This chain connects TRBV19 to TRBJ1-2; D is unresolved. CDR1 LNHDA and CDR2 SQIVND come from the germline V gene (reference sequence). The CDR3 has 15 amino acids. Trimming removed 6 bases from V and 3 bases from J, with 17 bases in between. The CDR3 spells CASRWEDNPYYGYTF. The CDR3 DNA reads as TGTGCCAGTAGATGGGAAGACAACCCCTACTATGGCTACACCTTC.

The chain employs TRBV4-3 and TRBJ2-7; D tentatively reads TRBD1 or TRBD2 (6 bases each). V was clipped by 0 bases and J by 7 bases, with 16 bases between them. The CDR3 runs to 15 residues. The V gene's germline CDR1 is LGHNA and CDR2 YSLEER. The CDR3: CASSQDLLRGEEQYF. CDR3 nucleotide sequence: TGCGCCAGCAGCCAAGACTTATTAAGGGGGGAAGAGCAGTACTTC.

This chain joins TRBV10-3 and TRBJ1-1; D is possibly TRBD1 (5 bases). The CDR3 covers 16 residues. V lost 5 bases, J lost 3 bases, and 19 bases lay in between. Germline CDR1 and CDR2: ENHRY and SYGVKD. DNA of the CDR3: TGTGCCATCAGTAGGGACCCGACTCAGTTGTACACTGAAGCTTTCTTT. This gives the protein CAISRDPTQLYTEAFF.